The rows below give T cell receptor beta chains drawn from one sample of a study of blood T cell repertoires in COVID-19. Here immunoSEQ multiplex PCR was the method, and the copy in TCRdb shows in-frame clones only, minus some. The sample consists of about 64,000 clones, roughly 76% of them appearing once. Sequencing input: peripheral blood. These receptors all come from a human donor in a cohort sampled during active COVID-19. CDR3s include the opening cysteine and the closing phenylalanine or tryptophan. The order of the fields is clone size, D gene, CDR3 length, V gene, J gene, CDR3 protein, CDR3 DNA. D genes are given only for firm matches. A clone size is listed for some rows: how often the clone was seen (once, few, many), or a class if it is expanded.

NA,TRBD2,16,TRBV5-6,TRBJ2-7,CASSSLRAGGPYEQYF,TGTGCCAGCAGCTCCCTTAGGGCGGGGGGACCCTACGAGCAGTACTTC
NA,TRBD1,15,TRBV13,TRBJ1-1,CASSSDRGRWTEAFF,TGTGCCAGCAGCTCAGACAGGGGGCGCTGGACTGAAGCTTTCTTT
NA,NA,15,TRBV24-1,TRBJ1-3,CATRKPAFAGNTIYF,TGTGCCACGCGGAAGCCCGCATTCGCGGGAAACACCATATATTTT
few,NA,15,TRBV7-3,TRBJ2-7,CASSLRGSRLEEQYF,TGTGCCAGCAGCTTAAGAGGCAGCCGTCTGGAAGAGCAGTACTTC
few,NA,11,TRBV3-1/TRBV3-2,TRBJ2-5,CASSTEETQYF,TGTGCCAGCTCCACAGAAGAGACCCAGTACTTC
NA,TRBD1,13,TRBV7-9,TRBJ1-1,CASSFDRVTEAFF,TGTGCCAGCAGCTTCGACAGGGTCACTGAAGCTTTCTTT
NA,TRBD2,18,TRBV5-4,TRBJ2-3,CASSLGVASGLSTDTQYF,TGTGCCAGCAGCTTGGGAGTGGCTAGCGGCCTTAGCACAGATACGCAGTATTTT
NA,TRBD1,13,TRBV7-9,TRBJ1-5,CASSLTGSQPQHF,TGTGCCAGCAGCCTGACAGGGTCCCAGCCCCAGCATTTT
NA,TRBD1,14,TRBV30,TRBJ1-2,CAWSRQITGDGYTF,TGTGCCTGGAGTCGCCAAATCACAGGGGATGGCTACACCTTC
NA,TRBD2,18,TRBV7-6,TRBJ2-2,CASSLASGGLANTGELFF,TGTGCCAGCAGCTTGGCAAGCGGGGGGCTAGCGAACACCGGGGAGCTGTTTTTT
NA,NA,13,TRBV2,TRBJ2-1,CASSSPVYNEQFF,TGTGCCAGCTCTAGTCCCGTCTACAATGAGCAGTTCTTC
NA,NA,14,TRBV3-1/TRBV3-2,TRBJ2-3,CASSHRQGTDTQYF,TGTGCCAGCAGCCATAGGCAGGGAACAGATACGCAGTATTTT
few,NA,15,TRBV6-4,TRBJ1-6,CASRGEASSNSPLHF,TGTGCCAGCAGGGGGGAGGCCTCGTCTAATTCACCCCTCCACTTT
few,NA,15,TRBV24-1,TRBJ2-5,CATSDRDNFQETQYF,TGTGCCACCAGTGATCGGGACAACTTCCAAGAGACCCAGTACTTC
NA,NA,18,TRBV3-1/TRBV3-2,TRBJ2-3,CASSPGLPWGVSTDTQYF,TGTGCCAGCAGCCCTGGGCTCCCATGGGGGGTTAGTACAGATACGCAGTATTTT
NA,TRBD1,13,TRBV20-1,TRBJ1-2,CSASTGGDYGYTF,TGCAGTGCTAGTACAGGGGGAGACTATGGCTACACCTTC
NA,NA,17,TRBV3-1/TRBV3-2,TRBJ2-3,CASSRTLGAGSTDTQYF,TGTGCCAGCAGCCGAACCCTTGGGGCGGGGAGCACAGATACGCAGTATTTT
NA,NA,16,TRBV7-5,TRBJ1-2,CARSQTPSTDHYGYTF,TGTGCCAGAAGCCAGACCCCGTCGACAGACCACTATGGCTACACCTTC
NA,NA,15,TRBV9,TRBJ2-5,CASSGKATAPETQYF,TGTGCCAGCAGCGGAAAAGCCACAGCTCCTGAGACCCAGTACTTC
NA,TRBD1,14,TRBV7-2,TRBJ1-5,CASSFRQGYQPQHF,TGTGCCAGCAGCTTCCGACAGGGGTATCAGCCCCAGCATTTT
NA,TRBD1,14,TRBV2,TRBJ1-5,CASSEGTANQPQHF,TGTGCCAGCAGTGAGGGGACAGCAAATCAGCCCCAGCATTTT
few,TRBD1,15,TRBV5-4,TRBJ1-2,CASSPPGTGRRGYTF,TGTGCCAGCAGCCCCCCCGGGACAGGCAGGAGGGGCTACACCTTC